The 10 T cell receptor beta chains in this list originate from one sample, sequenced in a study of blood T cell repertoires in COVID-19. Data came from immunoSEQ multiplex PCR; TCRdb stores just in-frame clones and leaves some out. This table has about 300,000 clones, around nine tenths appearing once. Sequenced material: peripheral blood. The source is a woman aged 30 to 39 with COVID-19, enrolled during active disease.

DNA for the CDR3: TGCGCCAGCAGCTTGGTAGTAACAGGACCGAACACTGAAGCTTTCTTT. It translates to CASSLVVTGPNTEAFF. V gene TRBV5-1 combines with J gene TRBJ1-1; a weak D match, TRBD1 (5 bases). Germline CDR1 and CDR2: SGHRS and YFSETQ. V dropped 0 bases and J dropped 1 base, with 13 bases sitting between them. The CDR3 extends over 16 amino acids.

The chain uses TRBV5-1 and TRBJ2-5; D possibly corresponds to TRBD1 (6 bases). Germline values: CDR1 SGHRS, CDR2 YFSETQ. V was trimmed by 0 bases and J by 2 bases, leaving 11 bases between them. The CDR3 is 15 amino acids. CDR3 sequence (DNA): TGCGCCAGCAGCTTGGCCGGACAGAGTCAAGAGACCCAGTACTTC. This translates into CASSLAGQSQETQYF.

This chain connects TRBV7-9 to TRBJ1-2; TRBD1 might be the D (5 bases). With 1 base removed from V and 4 bases from J, the gap between germline ends came to 10 bases. CDR3 length: 14 residues. Germline CDR1 SEHNR, CDR2 FQNEAQ (reference sequence). CDR3 in amino acids: CASSLETAVYGYTF. The CDR3 DNA is TGTGCCAGCAGCTTAGAGACAGCAGTCTATGGCTACACCTTC.

The chain employs TRBV6-2 or TRBV6-3 and TRBJ1-5; TRBD1 matches 9 bases. Per germline, CDR1 MNHEY and CDR2 SVGEGT. Germline trimming cut 2 bases from V and 3 bases from J; bases unmatched to any gene: 8. The CDR3 extends over 17 amino acids. The CDR3 DNA follows: TGTGCCAGCAGTTACCGGCGACAGGGGGGGGACAATCAGCCCCAGCATTTT. This gives the protein CASSYRRQGGDNQPQHF.

V usage is TRBV2 and J usage is TRBJ1-2; tentatively, D is TRBD1 (6 bases). The germline gives CDR1 SNHLY, CDR2 FYNNEI. The CDR3 extends over 15 amino acids. V lost 1 base, J lost 6 bases, and 15 bases lay in between. CDR3 nucleotides: TGTGCCAGCAGTGAAGAGGGCGGGGGGCGAAATGGCTACACCTTC. This sequence encodes CASSEEGGGRNGYTF.

The V and J genes are TRBV7-8 and TRBJ2-5, with 9 bases matching TRBD1. The CDR3 has 16 amino acids. Germline CDR1 SGHVS, CDR2 FQNEAQ. Losses at the gene ends were 4 bases for V and 4 bases for J; bases not matched to a gene: 10. CDR3 sequence reads: CASSSRRRGQGETQYF. CDR3 DNA: TGTGCCAGCAGCTCCCGCAGGAGGGGACAGGGAGAGACCCAGTACTTC.

CDR3 in amino acids: CASSLGQGANEKLFF. CDR3 bases: TGCGCCAGCAGCTTGGGACAGGGGGCGAATGAAAAACTGTTTTTT. The chain links TRBV5-1 to TRBJ1-4; TRBD1 matches at 10 bases. This CDR3 comprises 15 residues. The trim removed 0 bases at V and 5 bases at J, leaving 1 base unmatched. In germline, CDR1 is SGHRS, CDR2 YFSETQ.

The sample holds one count of this clone. This chain uses TRBV19 with TRBJ1-5, with D unresolved. CDR1 LNHDA and CDR2 SQIVND come from the germline V gene (reference sequence). CDR3 size: 14 residues. The V end lost 3 bases, the J end lost 1 base, and 7 bases lay between the germline ends. The CDR3: CASSMGGSNQPQHF. For the CDR3, the DNA is TGTGCCAGTAGTATGGGAGGCAGCAATCAGCCCCAGCATTTT.

The chain carries TRBV4-2 and TRBJ2-5; 7 bases map to TRBD2. Germline CDR1 is LGHNA and CDR2 is YNFKEQ. Losses at the gene ends were 6 bases for V and 4 bases for J; bases not matched to a gene: 8. The CDR3 is 14 amino acids. CDR3 protein: CASSQRLARETQYF. CDR3 DNA sequence: TGTGCCAGCAGTCAACGACTAGCCCGAGAGACCCAGTACTTC.

This chain connects TRBV7-9 to TRBJ1-1; a weak D match, TRBD1 (6 bases). There are 14 residues in the CDR3. Trimming took 5 bases from V and 4 from J, leaving 14 bases between them. Germline loops: CDR1 SEHNR, CDR2 FQNEAQ (reference sequence). CDR3: CASSPITGITEAFF. CDR3 bases: TGTGCCAGCAGCCCGATAACAGGGATCACTGAAGCTTTCTTT.